Detailed here is one T cell receptor (beta chain). Its target is unknown. The sample originates from a study of cytomegalovirus exposure and HLA in healthy donors. Study-level points and caveats: Researchers reported in a later analysis that common viral pathogens appeared linked to several top clusters. Cytomegalovirus association was assigned to around 150 TCR beta chains. The study assumed roughly uniform donor sequencing depth for presence/absence analyses. Most likely, a cluster of highly shared sequence variants arose as a sequencing artifact.

This CDR3 is built from 15 residues. The trim removed 3 bases at V and 5 bases at J, leaving 8 bases unmatched. Germline assignment: CDR1 LNHDA and CDR2 SQIVND (reference sequence). Researchers ran the PCR with 60 Vbeta and 13 Jbeta primers. Clones were read by immunoSEQ multiplex PCR, and TCRdb kept only the in-frame ones, dropping some. The table lists 250,000 to 350,000 clones, around 86% of them singletons. The clonotype comes from a man aged 40-50 years in good health and CMV-seropositive. Input material: PBMCs. The chain recombines TRBV19 with TRBJ2-7, with 9 bases lining up with TRBD1. CDR3 sequence reads: CASSMGGQGFHEQYF. The CDR3 coding sequence is TGTGCCAGTAGTATGGGAGGACAGGGGTTCCACGAGCAGTACTTC.